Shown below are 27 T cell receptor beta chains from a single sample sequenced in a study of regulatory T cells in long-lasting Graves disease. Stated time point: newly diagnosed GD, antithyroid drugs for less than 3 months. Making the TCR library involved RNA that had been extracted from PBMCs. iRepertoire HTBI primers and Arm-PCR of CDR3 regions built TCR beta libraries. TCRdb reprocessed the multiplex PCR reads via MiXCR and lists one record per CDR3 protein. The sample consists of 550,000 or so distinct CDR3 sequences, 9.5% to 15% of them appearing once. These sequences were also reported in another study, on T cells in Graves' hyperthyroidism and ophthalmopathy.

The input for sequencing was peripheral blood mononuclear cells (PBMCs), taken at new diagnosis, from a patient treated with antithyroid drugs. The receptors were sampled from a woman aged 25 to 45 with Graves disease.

In nucleotides, the CDR3 is TGCAGTGCTGGACTAGCGGGAGGAGGGAAGCAGTTCTTC. Translating it yields CSAGLAGGGKQFF. The chain has TRBV20-1 and TRBJ2-1; 14 positions agree with TRBD2. This CDR3 has 13 residues. The V segment lost 5 bases and the J segment 11 bases; nucleotides outside the gene matches: 5. CDR1 DFQATT and CDR2 SNEGSKA come from the germline V gene (reference sequence).

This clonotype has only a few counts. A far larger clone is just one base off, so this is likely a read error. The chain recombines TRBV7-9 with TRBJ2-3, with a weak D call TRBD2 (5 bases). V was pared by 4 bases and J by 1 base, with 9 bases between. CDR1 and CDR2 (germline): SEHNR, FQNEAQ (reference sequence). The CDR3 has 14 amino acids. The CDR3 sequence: CASSSGLGTDTQYF. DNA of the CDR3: TGTGCCAGCAGCTCCGGACTTGGCACAGATACGCAGTATTTT.

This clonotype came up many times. DNA for the CDR3: TGTGCCAGCAGGAGCACAGGGGCAACCACTGAAGCTTTCTTT. Encoded protein: CASRSTGATTEAFF. The chain recombines TRBV2 with TRBJ1-1, with 7 positions matching TRBD1. J lost 4 bases, V lost 6 bases, and 8 bases had no gene match. The CDR3 has 14 residues. Looked up from germline, CDR1 is SNHLY and CDR2 is FYNNEI.

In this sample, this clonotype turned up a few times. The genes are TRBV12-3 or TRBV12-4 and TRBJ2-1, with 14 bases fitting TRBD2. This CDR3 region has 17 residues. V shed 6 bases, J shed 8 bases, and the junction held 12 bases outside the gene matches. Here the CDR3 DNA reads TGTGCCAGCAGAGCCACCACCGGGACTAGCGGGAGCTATGAGCAGTTCTTC. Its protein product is CASRATTGTSGSYEQFF.

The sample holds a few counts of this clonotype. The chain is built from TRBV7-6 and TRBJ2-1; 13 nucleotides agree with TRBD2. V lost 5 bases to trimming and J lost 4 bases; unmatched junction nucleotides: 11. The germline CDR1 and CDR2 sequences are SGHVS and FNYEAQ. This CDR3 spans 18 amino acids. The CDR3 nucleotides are TGTGCCAGCAGCAAAAACCCGGGACTAGCGGGACAATACAATGAGCAGTTCTTC. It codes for CASSKNPGLAGQYNEQFF.

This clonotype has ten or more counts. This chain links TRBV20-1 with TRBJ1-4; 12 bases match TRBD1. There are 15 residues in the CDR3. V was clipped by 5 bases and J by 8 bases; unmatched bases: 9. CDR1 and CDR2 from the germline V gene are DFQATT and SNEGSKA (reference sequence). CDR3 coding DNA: TGCAGTGCTCGCCGGGACAGGGGGCGCTGGGAAAAACTGTTTTTT. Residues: CSARRDRGRWEKLFF.

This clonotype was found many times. CDR3 in DNA: TGTGCCAGCTCACCGATTCCCACCGGGGGAGGAGATAGCACAGATACGCAGTATTTT. Translated, it gives CASSPIPTGGGDSTDTQYF. The gene calls are TRBV18 and TRBJ2-3; possible D gene TRBD2, 6 bases. The CDR3 consists of 19 residues. V dropped 3 bases and J dropped 0 bases, with 22 bases sitting between them. Germline V CDR1 and CDR2: KGHSH, LQKENI.

The CDR3 DNA reads TGCAGCGTTGAACTGGGGCCCGAGCAGTACTTC. It encodes CSVELGPEQYF. The J gene is TRBJ2-7, the V gene TRBV29-1; D might be TRBD1 (5 bases). Trimming stripped 2 bases from V and 6 bases from J, with 8 bases between. CDR1 and CDR2 (germline): SQVTM, ANQGSEA. This CDR3 has 11 amino acids.

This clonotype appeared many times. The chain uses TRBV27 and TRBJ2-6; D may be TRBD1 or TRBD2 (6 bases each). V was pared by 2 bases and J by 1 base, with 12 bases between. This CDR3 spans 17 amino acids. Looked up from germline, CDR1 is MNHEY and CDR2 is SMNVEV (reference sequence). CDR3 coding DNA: TGTGCCAGCAGTTTAGGGCAGGGGAGGTCTGGGGCCAACGTCCTGACTTTC. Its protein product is CASSLGQGRSGANVLTF.

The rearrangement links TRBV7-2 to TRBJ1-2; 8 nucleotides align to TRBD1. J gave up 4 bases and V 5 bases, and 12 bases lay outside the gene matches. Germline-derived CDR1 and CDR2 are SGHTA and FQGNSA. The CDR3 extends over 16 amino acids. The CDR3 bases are TGTGCCAGCAGCCCCCGGACAGGGTATTTAAGCTATGGCTACACCTTC. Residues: CASSPRTGYLSYGYTF.

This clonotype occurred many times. CDR3: CASSAHRASTNEKLFF. CDR3 nucleotide sequence: TGTGCCAGCAGCGCACACAGGGCCTCAACTAATGAAAAACTGTTTTTT. The chain joins TRBV28 to TRBJ1-4, with D tentatively TRBD1 (6 bases). The CDR3 runs 16 residues. Germline V gene lookup returns CDR1 MDHEN and CDR2 SYDVKM. The ends were cut back, 6 bases at V and 0 bases at J, with 14 bases in the middle.

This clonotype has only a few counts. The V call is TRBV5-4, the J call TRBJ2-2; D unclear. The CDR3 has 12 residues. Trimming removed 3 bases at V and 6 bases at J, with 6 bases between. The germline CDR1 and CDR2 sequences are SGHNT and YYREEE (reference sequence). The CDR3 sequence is CASSWTPGELFF. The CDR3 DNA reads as TGTGCCAGCAGCTGGACCCCCGGGGAGCTGTTTTTT.

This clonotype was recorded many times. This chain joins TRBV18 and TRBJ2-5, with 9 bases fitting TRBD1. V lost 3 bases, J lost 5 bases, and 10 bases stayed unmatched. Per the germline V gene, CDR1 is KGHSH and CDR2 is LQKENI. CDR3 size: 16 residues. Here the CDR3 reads CASSPGPGQGEETQYF. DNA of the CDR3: TGTGCCAGCTCACCCGGACCGGGACAGGGTGAGGAGACCCAGTACTTC.

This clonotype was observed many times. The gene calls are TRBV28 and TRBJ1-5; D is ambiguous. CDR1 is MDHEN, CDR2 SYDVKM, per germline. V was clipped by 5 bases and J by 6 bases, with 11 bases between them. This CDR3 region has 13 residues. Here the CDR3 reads CASSTRVGQPQHF. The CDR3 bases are TGTGCCAGCAGTACCCGGGTCGGTCAGCCCCAGCATTTT.

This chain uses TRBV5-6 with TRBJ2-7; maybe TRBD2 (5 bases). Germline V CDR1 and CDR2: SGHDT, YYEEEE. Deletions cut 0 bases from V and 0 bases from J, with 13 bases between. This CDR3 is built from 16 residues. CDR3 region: CASSLATGSSSYEQYF. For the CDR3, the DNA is TGTGCCAGCAGCTTGGCCACTGGGAGCAGCTCCTACGAGCAGTACTTC.

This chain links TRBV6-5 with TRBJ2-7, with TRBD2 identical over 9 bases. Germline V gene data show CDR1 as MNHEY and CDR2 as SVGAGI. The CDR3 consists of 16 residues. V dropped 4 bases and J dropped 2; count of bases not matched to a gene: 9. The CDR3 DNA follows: TGTGCCAGCAGTTTAACTAGCGGGCTTTTTCCCTACGAGCAGTACTTC. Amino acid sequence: CASSLTSGLFPYEQYF.

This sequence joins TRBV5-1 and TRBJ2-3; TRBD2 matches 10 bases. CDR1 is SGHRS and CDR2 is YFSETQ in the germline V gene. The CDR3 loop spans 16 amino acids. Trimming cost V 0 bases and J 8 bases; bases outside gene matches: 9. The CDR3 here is CASSLVLLAGEGTQYF. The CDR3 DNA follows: TGCGCCAGCAGCTTGGTCCTTCTAGCGGGAGAGGGTACGCAGTATTTT.

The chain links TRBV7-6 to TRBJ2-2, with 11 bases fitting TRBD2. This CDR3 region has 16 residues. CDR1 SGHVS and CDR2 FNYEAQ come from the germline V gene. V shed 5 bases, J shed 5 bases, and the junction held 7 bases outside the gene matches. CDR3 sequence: CASSPTSGSRTGELFF. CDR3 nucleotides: TGTGCCAGCAGCCCAACTAGCGGGAGTCGGACCGGGGAGCTGTTTTTT.

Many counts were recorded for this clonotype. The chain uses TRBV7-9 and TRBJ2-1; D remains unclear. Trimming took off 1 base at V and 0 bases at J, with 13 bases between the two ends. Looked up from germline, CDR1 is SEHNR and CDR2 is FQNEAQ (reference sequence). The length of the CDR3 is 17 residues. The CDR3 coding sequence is TGTGCCAGCAGCTTAGGTGTTAGTCAGAGCTCCTACAATGAGCAGTTCTTC. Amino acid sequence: CASSLGVSQSSYNEQFF.

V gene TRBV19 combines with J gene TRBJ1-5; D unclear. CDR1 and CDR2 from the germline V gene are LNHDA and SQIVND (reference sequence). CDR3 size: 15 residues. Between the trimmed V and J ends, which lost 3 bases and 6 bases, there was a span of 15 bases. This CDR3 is CASSIGPGRAQPQHF. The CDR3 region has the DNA TGTGCCAGTAGTATTGGTCCGGGGAGGGCTCAGCCCCAGCATTTT.

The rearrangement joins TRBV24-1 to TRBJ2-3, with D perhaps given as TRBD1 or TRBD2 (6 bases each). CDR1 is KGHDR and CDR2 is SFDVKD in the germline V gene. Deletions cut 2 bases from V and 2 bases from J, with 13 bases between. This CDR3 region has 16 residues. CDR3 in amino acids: CATSDSRGLVTDTQYF. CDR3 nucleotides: TGTGCCACCAGTGATTCACGGGGGCTCGTCACAGATACGCAGTATTTT.

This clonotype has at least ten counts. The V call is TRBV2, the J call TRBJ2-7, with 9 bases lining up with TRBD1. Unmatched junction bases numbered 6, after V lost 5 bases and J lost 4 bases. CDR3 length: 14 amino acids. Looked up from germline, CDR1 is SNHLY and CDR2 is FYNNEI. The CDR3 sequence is CASSSTGGIYEQYF. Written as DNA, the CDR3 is TGTGCCAGCAGTTCGACAGGGGGGATTTACGAGCAGTACTTC.

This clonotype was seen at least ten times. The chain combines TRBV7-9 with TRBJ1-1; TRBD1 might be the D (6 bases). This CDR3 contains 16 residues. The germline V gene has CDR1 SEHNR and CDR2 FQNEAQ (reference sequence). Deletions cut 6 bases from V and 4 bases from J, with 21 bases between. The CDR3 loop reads CASSQGHRDVGTEAFF. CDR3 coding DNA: TGTGCCAGCAGTCAAGGTCACAGGGATGTAGGCACTGAAGCTTTCTTT.

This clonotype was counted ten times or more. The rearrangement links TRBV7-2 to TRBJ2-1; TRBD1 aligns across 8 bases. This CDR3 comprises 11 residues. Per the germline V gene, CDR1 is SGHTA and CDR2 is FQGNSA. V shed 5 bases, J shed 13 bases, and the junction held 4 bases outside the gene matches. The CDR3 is CASSRGQAQFF. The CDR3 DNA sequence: TGTGCCAGCAGCCGGGGACAGGCCCAGTTCTTC.

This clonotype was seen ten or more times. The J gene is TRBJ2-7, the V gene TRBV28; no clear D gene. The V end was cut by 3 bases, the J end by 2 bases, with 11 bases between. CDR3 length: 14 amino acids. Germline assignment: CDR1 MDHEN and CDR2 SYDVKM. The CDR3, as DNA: TGTGCCAGCAGTTTTAGACCTCCCCCCTACGAGCAGTACTTC. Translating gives CASSFRPPPYEQYF.

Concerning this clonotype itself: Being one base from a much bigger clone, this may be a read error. The CDR3 coding sequence is TGCAGTGCTCCGGGACTAGCGGGAGGTTACAATGAGCAGTACTTC. It is translated as CSAPGLAGGYNEQYF. The chain uses TRBV20-1 and TRBJ2-4, with 15 bases identical to TRBD2. CDR3 size: 15 residues. V was clipped by 5 bases and J by 13 bases; unmatched bases: 12. Germline CDR1 reads DFQATT; CDR2 reads SNEGSKA (reference sequence).

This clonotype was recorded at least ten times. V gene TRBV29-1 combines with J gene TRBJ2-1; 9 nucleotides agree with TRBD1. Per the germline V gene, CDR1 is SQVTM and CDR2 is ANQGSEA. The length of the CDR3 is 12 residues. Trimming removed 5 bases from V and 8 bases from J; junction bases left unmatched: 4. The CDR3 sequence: CSVFRTGDEQFF. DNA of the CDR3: TGCAGCGTTTTTCGGACAGGGGATGAGCAGTTCTTC.